The present T cell receptor beta chain was sequenced within a study of control samples from healthy donors and cancer patients. The V and J ends lost 5 bases and 1 base respectively, with 14 bases between them. The V gene's germline CDR1 is LNHNV and CDR2 YYDKDF (reference sequence). This CDR3 is built from 16 residues. Method: immunoSEQ multiplex PCR; TCRdb's copy keeps in-frame clones and lacks some. Here the sample spans around 100,000 clones, around 88% being singletons. Sample: blood. The rearrangement links TRBV15 to TRBJ2-2; tentative D call: TRBD2 (5 bases). The TCR comes from a man in his thirties or forties in good health. The CDR3 sequence: CATSSGWAENTGELFF. The CDR3 DNA reads TGTGCCACCAGCTCGGGGTGGGCAGAGAACACCGGGGAGCTGTTTTTT.